The T cell receptor beta chain described here comes from a study of regulatory dendritic cells for organ transplantation (TCRdb year 2017). A note on the overall study: The TCRbeta repertoires of sorted naive and memory CD4+ and CD8+ T cells were sequenced before and after allostimulation with regulatory or mature dendritic cells.

V drops 1 base and J drops 0 bases, leaving 7 bases in between. Taken from cysteine to phenylalanine, the CDR3 has 14 residues. Only CDR3 DNA remains: 42 bases, in frame from the first base. From the germline V gene, CDR1 is MNHNS and CDR2 is SASEGT. Turning to this clone: Its specific antigen is unknown. Base-call qualities are not available, and no considerably larger clone is one nucleotide away.

Overall study outcomes, separate from this receptor: In both subjects, allostimulation led to expansion of memory CD8+ clones, though the expansion induced by regulatory dendritic cells appeared to be more limited than that induced by mature dendritic cells. Repertoires were highly diverse in naive CD4+ and CD8+ T cells, less diverse in memory cells, and most oligoclonal in memory CD8+ cells. Among the resting subsets, memory CD8+ T cells contained the most alloreactive TCR clonotypes. Only a couple of subjects were sequenced, and considerable between-individual heterogeneity in the alloreactive memory CD8+ T cell pool was noted by the authors.

FACS was used to sort naive T cells as CD45RA+ cells and memory T cells as CD45RO+ CD4+ or CD8+ cells. T cells for TCR sequencing came from a couple of healthy control subjects. Unstimulated sorted T cell subsets served as baseline controls for the mixed lymphocyte reactions. The Qiagen DNeasy Blood & Tissue Kit was used for extraction of genomic DNA. TCRbeta CDR3 regions were amplified by multiplexed two-step PCR using Vbeta-specific forward primers and Jbeta-specific reverse primers. Through the immunoSEQ service, TCRbeta libraries were sequenced on an Illumina instrument. Under the source paper's analysis protocol: V, D and J genes were assigned using IMGT annotation, and counts were corrected for multiplex PCR bias using synthetic CDR3 analogues. Repertoire clonality was computed in the immunoSEQ Analyzer as one minus normalized Shannon entropy. Clonal expansion was defined using Fisher's exact test with Benjamini-Hochberg false discovery rate control and a two-tailed threshold of P<0.01. TCRdb provides this immuneACCESS table in a form limited to in-frame rearrangements. Some clones are lacking; in checked studies, under half of them reflect an unresolved V gene, and why the rest are absent is not known. The DNA was the basis for D and trimming; V, J and clone size are from that table. The sample profile shows around 30,000 clones; roughly 84% of them were found once. The ten top clones hold less than 0.5% of the sample.

The chain joins TRBV6-1 to TRBJ2-7; confidence is insufficient to name the D gene. This receptor was identified in a human donor in good health. Sequencing was carried out using naive CD8+ T cells from blood. What this sample's cell subset or site label stands for: CD45RA+ naive T cells. The CDR3: CASSEDYSSYEQYF. In nucleotide form, the sequence is TGTGCCAGCAGTGAAGATTACAGCTCCTACGAGCAGTACTTC.